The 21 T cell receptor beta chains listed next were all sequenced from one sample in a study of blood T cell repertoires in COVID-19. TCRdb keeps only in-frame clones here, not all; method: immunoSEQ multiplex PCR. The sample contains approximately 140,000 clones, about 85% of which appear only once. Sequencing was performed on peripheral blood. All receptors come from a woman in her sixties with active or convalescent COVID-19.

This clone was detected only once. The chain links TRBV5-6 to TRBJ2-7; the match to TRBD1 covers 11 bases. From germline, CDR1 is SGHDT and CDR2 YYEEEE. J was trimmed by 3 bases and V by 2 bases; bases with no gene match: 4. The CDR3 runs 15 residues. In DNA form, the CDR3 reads TGTGCCAGCAGCTTAAGGGGGACAGGGGGCTACGAGCAGTACTTC. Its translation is CASSLRGTGGYEQYF.

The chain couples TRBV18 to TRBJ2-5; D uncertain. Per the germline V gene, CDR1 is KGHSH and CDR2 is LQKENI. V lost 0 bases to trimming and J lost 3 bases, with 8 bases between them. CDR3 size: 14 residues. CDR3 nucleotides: TGTGCCAGCTCACCACCAGGCACTAAAGAGACCCAGTACTTC. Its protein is CASSPPGTKETQYF.

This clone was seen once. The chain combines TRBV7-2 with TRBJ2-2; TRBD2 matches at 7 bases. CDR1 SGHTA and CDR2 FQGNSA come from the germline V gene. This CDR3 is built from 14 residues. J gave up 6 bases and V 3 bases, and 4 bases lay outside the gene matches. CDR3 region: CASSFIRGAGELFF. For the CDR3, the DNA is TGTGCCAGCAGCTTTATACGGGGGGCCGGGGAGCTGTTTTTT.

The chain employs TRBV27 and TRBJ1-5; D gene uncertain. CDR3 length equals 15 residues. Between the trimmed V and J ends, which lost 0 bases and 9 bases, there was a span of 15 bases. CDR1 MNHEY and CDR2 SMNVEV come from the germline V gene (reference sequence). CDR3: CASSLSKERAGPQHF. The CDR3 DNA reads TGTGCCAGCAGTTTATCGAAGGAGAGGGCCGGGCCCCAGCATTTT.

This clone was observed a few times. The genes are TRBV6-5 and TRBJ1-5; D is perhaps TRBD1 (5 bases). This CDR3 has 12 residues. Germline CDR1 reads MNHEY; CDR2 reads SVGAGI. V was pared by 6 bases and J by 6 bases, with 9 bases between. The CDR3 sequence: CASRTGGQPQHF. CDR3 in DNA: TGTGCCAGCAGAACGGGGGGTCAGCCCCAGCATTTT.

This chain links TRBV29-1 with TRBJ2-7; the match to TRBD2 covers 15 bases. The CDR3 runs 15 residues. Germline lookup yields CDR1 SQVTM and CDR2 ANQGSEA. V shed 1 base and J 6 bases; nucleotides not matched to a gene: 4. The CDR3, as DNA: TGCAGCGTTGAAGGGACTAGCGGGGGGGTGTTCGAGCAGTACTTC. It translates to CSVEGTSGGVFEQYF.

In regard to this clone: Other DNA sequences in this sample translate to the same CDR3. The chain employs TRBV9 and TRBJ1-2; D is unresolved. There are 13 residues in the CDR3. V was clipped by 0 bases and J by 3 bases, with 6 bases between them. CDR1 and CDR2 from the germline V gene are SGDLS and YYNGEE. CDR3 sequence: CASSVGTDYGYTF. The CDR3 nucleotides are TGTGCCAGCAGCGTAGGCACGGACTATGGCTACACCTTC.

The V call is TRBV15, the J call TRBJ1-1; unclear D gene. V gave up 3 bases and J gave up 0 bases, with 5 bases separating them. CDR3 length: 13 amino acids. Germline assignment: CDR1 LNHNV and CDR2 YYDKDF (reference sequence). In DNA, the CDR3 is TGTGCCACCAGCAGTGGAGTGAACACTGAAGCTTTCTTT. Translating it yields CATSSGVNTEAFF. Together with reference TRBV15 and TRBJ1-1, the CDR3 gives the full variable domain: DAMVIQNPRYQVTQFGKPVTLSCSQTLNHNVMYWYQQKSSQAPKLLFHYYDKDFNNEADTPDNFQSRRPNTSFCFLDIRSPGLGDTAMYLCATSSGVNTEAFFGQGTRLTVV.

This chain's CDR3 is CASSEEGQRSPPQHF. CDR3 nucleotide sequence: TGTGCCAGCAGTGAAGAGGGACAGCGATCCCCGCCCCAGCATTTT. The rearrangement uses TRBV6-1 and TRBJ1-5, with 7 bases identical to TRBD1. Trimming at V came to 1 base and at J to 9 bases, leaving 9 bases not matched to a gene. The germline CDR1 and CDR2 sequences are MNHNS and SASEGT. CDR3 length: 15 residues.

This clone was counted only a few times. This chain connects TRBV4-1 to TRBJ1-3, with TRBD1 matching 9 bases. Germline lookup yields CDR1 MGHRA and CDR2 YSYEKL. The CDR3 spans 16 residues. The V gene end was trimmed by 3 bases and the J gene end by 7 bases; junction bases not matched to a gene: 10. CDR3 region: CASSHDGTGKANTIYF. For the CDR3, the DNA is TGCGCCAGCAGCCATGACGGGACAGGGAAGGCGAACACCATATATTTT.

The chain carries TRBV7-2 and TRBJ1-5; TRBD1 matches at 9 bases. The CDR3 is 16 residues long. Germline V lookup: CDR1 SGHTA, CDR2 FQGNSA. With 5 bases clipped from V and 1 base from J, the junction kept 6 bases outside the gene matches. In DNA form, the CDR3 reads TGTGCCAGCAGCGCCGGGACAGGGCGAAGCAATCAGCCCCAGCATTTT. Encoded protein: CASSAGTGRSNQPQHF.

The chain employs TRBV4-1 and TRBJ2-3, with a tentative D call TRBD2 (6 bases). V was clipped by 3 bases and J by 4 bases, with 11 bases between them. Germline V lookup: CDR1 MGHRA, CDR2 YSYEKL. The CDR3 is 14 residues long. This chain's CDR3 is CASSQTGVSDTQYF. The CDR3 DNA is TGCGCCAGCAGCCAGACGGGGGTATCAGATACGCAGTATTTT.

CDR3: CASSEISGGTETQYF. The CDR3 DNA follows: TGTGCCAGCAGCGAAATCTCAGGGGGCACGGAGACCCAGTACTTC. V usage is TRBV2 and J usage is TRBJ2-5; TRBD1 matches 8 bases. This CDR3 is built from 15 residues. J was trimmed by 5 bases and V by 6 bases; bases with no gene match: 11. The germline V gene encodes CDR1 SNHLY and CDR2 FYNNEI.

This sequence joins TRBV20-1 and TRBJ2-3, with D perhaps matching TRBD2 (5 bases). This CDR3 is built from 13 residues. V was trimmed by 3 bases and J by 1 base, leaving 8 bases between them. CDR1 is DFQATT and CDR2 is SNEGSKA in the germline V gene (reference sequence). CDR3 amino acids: CSASVSGTDTQYF. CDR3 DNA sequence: TGCAGTGCTAGTGTTAGCGGCACAGATACGCAGTATTTT.

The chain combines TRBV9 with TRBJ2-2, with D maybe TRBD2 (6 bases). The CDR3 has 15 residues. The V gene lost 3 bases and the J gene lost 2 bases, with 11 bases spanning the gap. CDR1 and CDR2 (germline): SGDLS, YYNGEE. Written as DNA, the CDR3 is TGTGCCAGCAGCGGTATGGGACTTAACACCGGGGAGCTGTTTTTT. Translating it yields CASSGMGLNTGELFF.

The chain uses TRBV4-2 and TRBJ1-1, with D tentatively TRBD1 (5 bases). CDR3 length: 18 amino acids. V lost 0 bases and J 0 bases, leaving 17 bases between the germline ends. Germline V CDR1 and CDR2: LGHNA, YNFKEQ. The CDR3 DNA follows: TGTGCCAGCAGCCAAGATCTTGCTAGGGGTACTATGAACACTGAAGCTTTCTTT. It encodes CASSQDLARGTMNTEAFF.

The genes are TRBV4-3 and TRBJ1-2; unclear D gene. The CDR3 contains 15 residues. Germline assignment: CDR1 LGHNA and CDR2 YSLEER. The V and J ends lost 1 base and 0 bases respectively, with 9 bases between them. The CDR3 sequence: CASSQGGGSNYGYTF. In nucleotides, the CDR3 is TGCGCCAGCAGCCAAGGCGGCGGCTCTAACTATGGCTACACCTTC.

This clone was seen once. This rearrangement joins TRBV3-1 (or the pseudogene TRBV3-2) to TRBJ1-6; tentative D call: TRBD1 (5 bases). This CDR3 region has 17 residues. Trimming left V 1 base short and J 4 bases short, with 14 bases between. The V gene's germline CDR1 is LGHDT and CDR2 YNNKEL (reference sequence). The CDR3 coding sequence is TGTGCCAGCAGCCAAGCCTCCGGGACTGATTATAATTCACCCCTCCACTTT. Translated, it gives CASSQASGTDYNSPLHF.

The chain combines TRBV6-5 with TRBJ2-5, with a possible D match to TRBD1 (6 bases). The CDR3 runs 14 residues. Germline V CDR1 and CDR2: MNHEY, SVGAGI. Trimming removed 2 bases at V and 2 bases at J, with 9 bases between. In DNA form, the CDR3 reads TGTGCCAGCAGTTACCTACAGGGACAAGAGACCCAGTACTTC. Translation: CASSYLQGQETQYF.

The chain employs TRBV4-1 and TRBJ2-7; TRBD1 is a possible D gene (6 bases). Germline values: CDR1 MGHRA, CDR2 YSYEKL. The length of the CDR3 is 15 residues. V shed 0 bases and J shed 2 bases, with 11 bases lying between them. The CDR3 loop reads CASSQDGTPPYEQYF. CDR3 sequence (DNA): TGCGCCAGCAGCCAAGACGGGACACCTCCCTACGAGCAGTACTTC.

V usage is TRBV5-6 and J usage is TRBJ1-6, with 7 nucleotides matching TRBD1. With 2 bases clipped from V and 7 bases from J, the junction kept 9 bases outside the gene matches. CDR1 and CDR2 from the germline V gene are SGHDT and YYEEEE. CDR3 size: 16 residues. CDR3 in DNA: TGTGCCAGCAGCTTAAATCCGGGACAGCTAAATTCACCCCTCCACTTT. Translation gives CASSLNPGQLNSPLHF. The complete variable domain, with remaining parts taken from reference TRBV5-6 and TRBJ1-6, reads DAGVTQSPTHLIKTRGQQVTLRCSPKSGHDTVSWYQQALGQGPQFIFQYYEEEERQRGNFPDRFSGHQFPNYSSELNVNALLLGDSALYLCASSLNPGQLNSPLHFGNGTRLTVT.